The sequence of this TCR beta chain was determined in a study of T cells after yellow fever vaccination (dated 2019 in TCRdb). General notes on the study: Libraries from fractions with low cell numbers were prepared with the SMART-Seq v4 Ultra Low Input RNA kit. Bulk TCR alpha and beta repertoires were sequenced longitudinally to track T-cell clones before and after primary and booster YFV17D yellow fever vaccination. Two healthy male donors made up the cohort, one aged 18 to 29 years and the other aged 30 to 40 years. Blood was collected at multiple timepoints before and after primary and secondary immunization, and bulk PBMC replicates and cell subsets were isolated.

Study-level results and caveats: Only a couple of donors were included in the study, so the extent to which the findings can be generalized is limited. The secondary T-cell response was weaker than the primary response but faster, peaking on day 5 instead of day 15. Most clones expanded after primary vaccination were re-detected after the booster (96% of CD4 and roughly 87% of CD8), suggesting broad memory maintenance. A small fraction of clonotypes showed up in both the CD4 and CD8 compartments, probably as a result of convergent recombination. Because abundant contaminating clonotypes from the bulk population could be contained in FACS-sorted repertoires, computational filtering was required.

Taken with the paper, the label for treatment or condition translates to: live attenuated yellow fever vaccine strain. At every blood-draw timepoint, two biological replicates of bulk PBMCs were collected. A standard Ficoll-Paque protocol was used to isolate PBMCs from peripheral blood. TriZol was used to extract RNA from bulk PBMCs, from CD4 and CD8 fractions, and from dextramer-positive and dextramer-negative fractions. The junction shows trimming of 0 bases on V and 4 bases on J, plus 16 bases between the germline ends. Reading from cysteine to phenylalanine, the CDR3 counts 16 amino acids. Of all the DNA, just the CDR3 is kept, 48 bases in frame from base 1. CDR1 and CDR2 are drawn from the germline V gene: SGHRS, YFSETQ. This clonotype has ten or more counts. This receptor's antigen is unknown. No base quality values were provided; no much bigger clone lies one nucleotide off. The sequencer listed for this sample is Illumina NovaSeq 6000. Synthesis of TCR cDNA relied on 5'RACE template switching, a step that introduced a universal primer site along with unique molecular identifiers. cDNA synthesis was primed from both the TCR alpha and TCR beta constant segments. Library amplification used two PCR steps, and the second PCR step added sample barcodes and sequencing adapters. Sequencing of libraries was performed on Illumina HiSeq 2500 (2x100 bp) or NovaSeq (2x150 bp). Turning to the authors' computational methods: MIGEC handled demultiplexing of reads and collapsing into UMI consensus sequences, while MiXCR performed V(D)J alignment. Clonotypes responding to the vaccine were identified with edgeR on replicate PBMC samples, with the criteria of FDR below 0.01 and a log2 fold change above 5 up to day 15. Each bulk clonotype received a CD4 or CD8 identity based on whether the sequenced CD4 or CD8 repertoire contained that clonotype at higher abundance. TCRdb ran its own pipeline on the public reads, namely fastp trimming at Q25 and MiXCR clone calling, and kept in-frame beta chains. Under each unique CDR3 protein, matching rows form one entry showing the most common genes and DNA. These V and J calls are TCRdb output, not the study's own analysis. In this sample the table shows 300,000 to 350,000 distinct CDR3 sequences, around 4.5% of which occur a single time. Roughly a fifth of the sample belongs to the ten largest clones.

This specimen was PBMCs, taken 15 days after the yellow fever booster vaccination. The sequence links TRBV5-1 to TRBJ1-1; a tentative D call is TRBD1 (6 bases match). The TCR originated in a man younger than 35 who received the YFV17D yellow fever vaccine. The nucleotide sequence is given as TGCGCCAGCAGCTTGGTCACAGGGACCCCCGGCACTGAAGCTTTCTTT. This codes for CASSLVTGTPGTEAFF.